The 14 T cell receptor beta chains below all came from one sample that was sequenced in a study of identical twins. TCRdb fed the 5' RACE reads into MiXCR, producing one record per CDR3 protein. The table has 400,000 to 500,000 distinct CDR3 sequences, roughly 20% seen once. Sequencing used naive T cells sorted from blood. Source of these receptors: a man aged 50 or older in good health.

This clonotype was counted ten times or more. This rearrangement joins TRBV10-2 to TRBJ2-3; TRBD2 aligns across 11 bases. Per the germline V gene, CDR1 is WSHSY and CDR2 is SAAADI. The trim removed 7 bases at V and 4 bases at J, leaving 4 bases unmatched. The length of the CDR3 is 14 residues. The CDR3 loop reads CASTLAGGADTQYF. CDR3 nucleotide sequence: TGCGCCAGCACCTTAGCGGGGGGGGCAGATACGCAGTATTTT.

This clonotype was recorded only once. The V call is TRBV5-1, the J call TRBJ2-1; unclear D gene. Trimming took off 4 bases at V and 0 bases at J, with 14 bases between the two ends. Per germline, CDR1 SGHRS and CDR2 YFSETQ. The CDR3 contains 16 residues. CDR3 sequence: CASSPLSPSSYNEQFF. The CDR3 DNA follows: TGCGCCAGCAGCCCTCTCAGCCCCAGCTCCTACAATGAGCAGTTCTTC.

This clonotype was recorded at least ten times. The chain joins TRBV11-1 to TRBJ2-3, with 10 bases matching TRBD1. The J segment lost 3 bases and the V segment lost 4 bases, leaving 13 bases of the junction unmatched. The CDR3 covers 18 residues. Germline-derived CDR1 and CDR2 are SGHAT and FQDESV (reference sequence). CDR3 sequence (DNA): TGTGCCAGCAGCTCCCCGGAGGGGACAGGGGTCCGGACAGATACGCAGTATTTT. It is translated as CASSSPEGTGVRTDTQYF.

This clonotype was seen at least ten times. CDR3 residues: CASSFGGGQFF. The CDR3 DNA reads TGTGCCAGCAGTTTCGGGGGAGGGCAGTTCTTC. V gene TRBV12-3 or TRBV12-4 combines with J gene TRBJ2-1; a possible D gene is TRBD2 (6 bases). With 3 bases removed from V and 12 bases from J, the gap between germline ends came to 9 bases. The CDR3 consists of 11 residues.

This clonotype was picked up many times. The genes are TRBV7-8 and TRBJ2-5, with 7 bases that match TRBD2. The CDR3 covers 15 residues. Per the germline V gene, CDR1 is SGHVS and CDR2 is FQNEAQ. V lost 5 bases and J lost 2; bases outside the gene matches: 8. The CDR3 here is CASSLYAGVQETQYF. The CDR3 DNA sequence: TGTGCCAGCAGCCTATACGCGGGGGTTCAAGAGACCCAGTACTTC.

CDR3 DNA: TGTGCCAGCAGTCAAGACAGGTTGTATGGCTACACCTTC. It yields the protein CASSQDRLYGYTF. The V and J genes are TRBV12-3 or TRBV12-4 and TRBJ1-2; D possibly corresponds to TRBD1 (6 bases). This CDR3 is 13 amino acids long. V was clipped by 5 bases and J by 5 bases, with 12 bases between them.

The chain employs TRBV5-1 and TRBJ2-3, with TRBD1 matching 9 bases. Germline-derived CDR1 and CDR2 are SGHRS and YFSETQ. This CDR3 comprises 16 residues. V shed 1 base, J shed 5 bases, and the junction held 8 bases outside the gene matches. This chain's CDR3 is CASSLNLGQGLDTQYF. The CDR3 bases are TGCGCCAGCAGCTTGAATCTCGGACAGGGGCTAGATACGCAGTATTTT.

The chain joins TRBV6-1 to TRBJ1-1, with D tentatively TRBD1 (6 bases). This CDR3 comprises 14 residues. Germline V gene sequence: CDR1 MNHNS, CDR2 SASEGT. V gave up 6 bases and J gave up 1 base, with 12 bases separating them. This chain's CDR3 is CASRTKTGNTEAFF. Here the CDR3 DNA reads TGTGCCAGCAGAACGAAGACAGGGAACACTGAAGCTTTCTTT.

This clonotype has a count of ten or more. V gene TRBV20-1 combines with J gene TRBJ2-1; D gene uncertain. V lost 0 bases and J 4 bases, leaving 7 bases between the germline ends. The CDR3 runs 13 residues. Germline CDR1 DFQATT, CDR2 SNEGSKA (reference sequence). The CDR3 DNA follows: TGCAGTGCTAGAGATTTGGGTTACAATGAGCAGTTCTTC. This gives the protein CSARDLGYNEQFF.

The V and J genes are TRBV24-1 and TRBJ2-3; 8 nucleotides line up with TRBD1. The trim removed 1 base at V and 6 bases at J, leaving 8 bases unmatched. The germline CDR1 and CDR2 sequences are KGHDR and SFDVKD. This CDR3 comprises 16 residues. CDR3 residues: CATSDFPGQGGDTQYF. As DNA, the CDR3 is TGTGCCACCAGTGATTTCCCTGGACAGGGCGGCGATACGCAGTATTTT.

This clonotype was picked up many times. This chain connects TRBV29-1 to TRBJ1-3; 10 bases agree with TRBD1. Germline CDR1 is SQVTM and CDR2 is ANQGSEA. The trim removed 3 bases at V and 3 bases at J, leaving 2 bases unmatched. CDR3 length: 14 residues. CDR3 sequence reads: CSVETGGYGNTIYF. The CDR3 nucleotides are TGCAGCGTTGAGACAGGGGGCTATGGAAACACCATATATTTT. Full variable domain (missing parts from reference TRBV29-1 and TRBJ1-3): SAVISQKPSRDICQRGTSLTIQCQVDSQVTMMFWYRQQPGQSLTLIATANQGSEATYESGFVIDKFPISRPNLTFSTLTVSNMSPEDSSIYLCSVETGGYGNTIYFGEGSWLTVV.

This clonotype came up many times. The rearrangement joins TRBV13 to TRBJ2-7, with 9 positions matching TRBD1. Germline V gene lookup returns CDR1 PRHDT and CDR2 FYEKMQ (reference sequence). The ends lost 1 base at V and 1 base at J; junction bases unmatched: 5. The CDR3 spans 16 residues. The CDR3 DNA is TGTGCCAGCAGCTTAGAAGGGACAGGGATTTCCTACGAGCAGTACTTC. It encodes CASSLEGTGISYEQYF.

This chain links TRBV9 with TRBJ2-5; 9 nucleotides align to TRBD2. The V gene's germline CDR1 is SGDLS and CDR2 YYNGEE. V lost 0 bases and J lost 3; bases outside the gene matches: 3. The CDR3 is 15 residues long. CDR3 protein: CASSVGRGGEETQYF. CDR3 in DNA: TGTGCCAGCAGCGTAGGGCGGGGGGGCGAAGAGACCCAGTACTTC.

This clonotype has only a few counts. This sequence joins TRBV11-1 and TRBJ2-7; no reliable D call. Per the germline V gene, CDR1 is SGHAT and CDR2 is FQDESV (reference sequence). The CDR3 sequence is 15 residues long. Deletions cut 5 bases from V and 1 base from J, with 15 bases between. The CDR3 sequence is CASSDVGETSYEQYF. CDR3 bases: TGTGCCAGCAGCGATGTTGGAGAGACGTCCTACGAGCAGTACTTC.